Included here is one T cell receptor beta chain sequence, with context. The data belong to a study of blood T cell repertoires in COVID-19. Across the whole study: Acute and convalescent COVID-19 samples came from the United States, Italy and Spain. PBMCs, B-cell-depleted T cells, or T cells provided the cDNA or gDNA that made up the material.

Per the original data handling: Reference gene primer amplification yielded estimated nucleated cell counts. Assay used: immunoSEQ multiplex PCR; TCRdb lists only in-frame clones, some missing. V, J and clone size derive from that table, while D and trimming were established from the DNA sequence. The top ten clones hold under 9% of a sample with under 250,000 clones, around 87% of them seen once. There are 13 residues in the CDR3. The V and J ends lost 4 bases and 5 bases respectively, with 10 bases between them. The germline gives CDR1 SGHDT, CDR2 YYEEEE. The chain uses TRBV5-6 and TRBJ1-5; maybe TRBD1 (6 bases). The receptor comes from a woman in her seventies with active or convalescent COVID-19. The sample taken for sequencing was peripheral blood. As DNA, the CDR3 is TGTGCCAGCAGCCCACAGGGCGATCAGCCCCAGCATTTT. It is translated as CASSPQGDQPQHF.